This TCR beta chain appears in the sequencing data of a study of T cell repertoires in cytomegalovirus infection (dated by TCRdb to between 2018 and 2021). The study in broad terms: Donor HLA type was relevant to the analysis, as public TCR beta signatures indicated carriage of CMV infection together with the matching HLA type. Paper-wide results and their limitations: Cumulative frequency of public TCR beta family members discriminated carriers of CMV infection plus the relevant HLA type in this cohort and an independent approximately 360-donor cohort. The ex vivo response was dominated by HLA-C-restricted CMV-specific TCR beta clonotypes, which also provided the single most frequent clonotype in two of eight donors.

The instrument given in TCRdb is Illumina HiSeq 1500. TCRdb passed the public sequencing reads through fastp at Q25 and MiXCR, retaining productive beta sequences. One record per CDR3 amino acid sequence lists the most common genes and DNA. Present in this sample are hundreds of thousands of distinct CDR3 sequences, roughly 17% of which were seen just once. The ten largest clones represent about 12% of the sample. The sample holds many counts of this clonotype. The clone's antigen remains unknown. The input lacks base qualities; no much larger clone sits a single base away. V and J are trimmed by 1 base and 10 bases, and the gene matches miss 8 bases of the junction. The germline V gene gives CDR1 as LGHNA and CDR2 as YSLEER. Measured from the cysteine to the phenylalanine, the CDR3 is 16 residues long. Only the CDR3 part of the read is kept: 48 bases, read in frame from the first base.

The receptor was isolated from a human donor in good health (CMV status not recorded). Some clones in this sample may be carry-over from other donors' samples. The V and J genes are TRBV4-3 and TRBJ1-6; TRBD1 lines up with 9 middle nucleotides. Sequencing was performed on PBMCs. CDR3 loop: CASSQVRTGVRSPLHF. The DNA sequence reads TGCGCCAGCAGCCAAGTACGGACAGGGGTCCGGTCACCCCTCCACTTT.